This is a list of T cell receptor beta chains from one sample in a study of identical twins. TCRdb independently ran MiXCR on the 5' RACE reads; one entry per CDR3 protein. Here the sample spans fewer than 500,000 distinct CDR3 sequences, about 24% being singletons. Separately, the same data were catalogued under a study of T cells expressing NK-cell markers.

Sequencing input: CD4+ T cells sorted from blood. Receptors were obtained from a woman between 18 and 30 years old in good health. The CDR3 runs from the conserved cysteine through the conserved F or W. Each record gives: D gene, V gene, J gene, clone size, CDR3 DNA, CDR3 protein. D genes are given only for firm matches. Only some rows state a clone size, as once, few, many or a class for expanded clones.

>NA|TRBV12-3/TRBV12-4|TRBJ2-3|NA
TGTGCCAGCAGTTTTATGACAGATACGCAGTATTTT
CASSFMTDTQYF
>NA|TRBV7-9|TRBJ2-1|NA
TGTGCCAGCAGCTTAGCGGAGGGCGAGCAGTTCTTC
CASSLAEGEQFF
>NA|TRBV15|TRBJ2-2|NA
TGTGCCACCAGCAGAGATACCGGGTCGCCCCAGATTTTT
CATSRDTGSPQIF
>NA|TRBV11-2|TRBJ2-1|NA
TGTGCCAGCAGCTTAGACAGACTGGGGAATGAGCAGTTCTTC
CASSLDRLGNEQFF
>NA|TRBV12-3/TRBV12-4|TRBJ1-2|many
TGTGCCAGCAGTTGGGGGGACTATGGCTACACCTTC
CASSWGDYGYTF
>TRBD2|TRBV10-3|TRBJ2-7|NA
TGTGCCATCAGCCCCCAGCGGGGGCGCGCCGTGGAGCAGTACTTC
CAISPQRGRAVEQYF
>NA|TRBV29-1|TRBJ2-7|few
TGCAGCGGTGGGCAGGTTGAAGGGGAGCAGTACTTC
CSGGQVEGEQYF
>NA|TRBV20-1|TRBJ2-1|NA
TGCAGTGCTGGTTCGGCCTACACTAAGAATGAGCAGTTCTTC
CSAGSAYTKNEQFF
>TRBD2|TRBV4-3|TRBJ2-4|many
TGCGCCAGCAGCCAAGATTCTCCGGGAGGGATAGACATTCAGTACTTC
CASSQDSPGGIDIQYF
>NA|TRBV5-1|TRBJ2-3|once
TGCGCCAGCAGGGAAGGGGTTGGTGCAGATACGCAGTATTTT
CASREGVGADTQYF
>NA|TRBV20-1|TRBJ2-1|few
TGCAGTGCCGGGACGCTCCGTTCCTACAATGAGCAGTTCTTC
CSAGTLRSYNEQFF
>NA|TRBV3-1|TRBJ2-2|few
TGTGCCAGCAGCCAAGTTTGGGGGCGAGGCACCGGGGAGCTGTTTTTT
CASSQVWGRGTGELFF
>NA|TRBV20-1|TRBJ2-7|NA
TGCAGTGCTTCACAGGGGACTCACTACGAGCAGTACTTC
CSASQGTHYEQYF
>NA|TRBV20-1|TRBJ2-2|few
TGCAGTGCTAGAGAAGGATCAAAAGCGGCCGGGGAGCTGTTTTTT
CSAREGSKAAGELFF
>NA|TRBV18|TRBJ1-5|few
TGTGCCAGCTCACCACGGGGGCTTCAGCCCCAGCATTTT
CASSPRGLQPQHF
>TRBD1|TRBV7-9|TRBJ2-5|NA
TGTGCCAGCAGCCGGCTAGGACAGGGGACCCAAGAGACCCAGTACTTC
CASSRLGQGTQETQYF